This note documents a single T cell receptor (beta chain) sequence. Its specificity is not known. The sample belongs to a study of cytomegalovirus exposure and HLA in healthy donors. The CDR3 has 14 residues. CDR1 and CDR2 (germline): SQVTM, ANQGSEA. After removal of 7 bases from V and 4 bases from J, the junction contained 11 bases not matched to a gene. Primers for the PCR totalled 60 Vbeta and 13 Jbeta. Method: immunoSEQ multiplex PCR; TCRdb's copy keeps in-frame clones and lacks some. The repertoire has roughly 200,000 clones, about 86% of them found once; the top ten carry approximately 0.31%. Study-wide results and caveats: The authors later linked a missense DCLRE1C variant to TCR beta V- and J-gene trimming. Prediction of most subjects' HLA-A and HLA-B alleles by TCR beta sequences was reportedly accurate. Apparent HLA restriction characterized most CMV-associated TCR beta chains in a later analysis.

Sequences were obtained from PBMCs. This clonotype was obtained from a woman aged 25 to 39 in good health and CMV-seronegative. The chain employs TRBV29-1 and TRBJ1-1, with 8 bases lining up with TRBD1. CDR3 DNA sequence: TGCAGCGCCACGGGCCAGGGGGCGGCCACTGAAGCTTTCTTT. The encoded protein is CSATGQGAATEAFF.